Included here is one T cell receptor (beta chain) sequence, with context. These data come from a study of T cell changes during pregnancy in multiple sclerosis. Data came from immunoSEQ multiplex PCR; TCRdb stores just in-frame clones and leaves some out. The sample comprises some 38,000 clones, 90% to 95% of which are singletons, and 0.5% to 0.85% rests with the top ten. The CDR3 consists of 14 residues. Trimming took 1 base from V and 6 from J, leaving 11 bases between them. Germline V gene data show CDR1 as SGHDT and CDR2 as YYEEEE. The sequences come from CD4+ T cells from peripheral blood mononuclear cells, collected in the second trimester of pregnancy. The receptor was isolated from a female donor in good health, enrolled as a control in a pregnancy study. V usage is TRBV5-6 and J usage is TRBJ2-1; D possibly corresponds to TRBD2 (6 bases). CDR3 region: CASSLKMGGNEQFF. CDR3 DNA: TGTGCCAGCAGCTTGAAAATGGGGGGCAATGAGCAGTTCTTC.